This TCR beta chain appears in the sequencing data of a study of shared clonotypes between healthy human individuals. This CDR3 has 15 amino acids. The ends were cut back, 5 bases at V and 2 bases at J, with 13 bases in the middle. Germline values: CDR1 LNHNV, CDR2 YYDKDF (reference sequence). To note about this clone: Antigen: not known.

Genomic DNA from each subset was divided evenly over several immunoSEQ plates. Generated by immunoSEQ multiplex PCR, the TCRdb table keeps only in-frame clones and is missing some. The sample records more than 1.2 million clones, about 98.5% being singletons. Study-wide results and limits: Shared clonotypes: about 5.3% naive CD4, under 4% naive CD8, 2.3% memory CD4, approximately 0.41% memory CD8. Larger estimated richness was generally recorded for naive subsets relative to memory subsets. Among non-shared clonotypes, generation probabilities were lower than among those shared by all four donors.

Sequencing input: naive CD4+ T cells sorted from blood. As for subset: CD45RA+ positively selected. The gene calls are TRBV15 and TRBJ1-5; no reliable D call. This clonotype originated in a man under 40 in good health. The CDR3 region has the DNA TGTGCCACCAGCCCTAGTGGAGGTGGCAATCAGCCCCAGCATTTT. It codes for CATSPSGGGNQPQHF. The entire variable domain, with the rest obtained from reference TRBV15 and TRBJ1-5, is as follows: DAMVIQNPRYQVTQFGKPVTLSCSQTLNHNVMYWYQQKSSQAPKLLFHYYDKDFNNEADTPDNFQSRRPNTSFCFLDIRSPGLGDTAMYLCATSPSGGGNQPQHFGDGTRLSIL.